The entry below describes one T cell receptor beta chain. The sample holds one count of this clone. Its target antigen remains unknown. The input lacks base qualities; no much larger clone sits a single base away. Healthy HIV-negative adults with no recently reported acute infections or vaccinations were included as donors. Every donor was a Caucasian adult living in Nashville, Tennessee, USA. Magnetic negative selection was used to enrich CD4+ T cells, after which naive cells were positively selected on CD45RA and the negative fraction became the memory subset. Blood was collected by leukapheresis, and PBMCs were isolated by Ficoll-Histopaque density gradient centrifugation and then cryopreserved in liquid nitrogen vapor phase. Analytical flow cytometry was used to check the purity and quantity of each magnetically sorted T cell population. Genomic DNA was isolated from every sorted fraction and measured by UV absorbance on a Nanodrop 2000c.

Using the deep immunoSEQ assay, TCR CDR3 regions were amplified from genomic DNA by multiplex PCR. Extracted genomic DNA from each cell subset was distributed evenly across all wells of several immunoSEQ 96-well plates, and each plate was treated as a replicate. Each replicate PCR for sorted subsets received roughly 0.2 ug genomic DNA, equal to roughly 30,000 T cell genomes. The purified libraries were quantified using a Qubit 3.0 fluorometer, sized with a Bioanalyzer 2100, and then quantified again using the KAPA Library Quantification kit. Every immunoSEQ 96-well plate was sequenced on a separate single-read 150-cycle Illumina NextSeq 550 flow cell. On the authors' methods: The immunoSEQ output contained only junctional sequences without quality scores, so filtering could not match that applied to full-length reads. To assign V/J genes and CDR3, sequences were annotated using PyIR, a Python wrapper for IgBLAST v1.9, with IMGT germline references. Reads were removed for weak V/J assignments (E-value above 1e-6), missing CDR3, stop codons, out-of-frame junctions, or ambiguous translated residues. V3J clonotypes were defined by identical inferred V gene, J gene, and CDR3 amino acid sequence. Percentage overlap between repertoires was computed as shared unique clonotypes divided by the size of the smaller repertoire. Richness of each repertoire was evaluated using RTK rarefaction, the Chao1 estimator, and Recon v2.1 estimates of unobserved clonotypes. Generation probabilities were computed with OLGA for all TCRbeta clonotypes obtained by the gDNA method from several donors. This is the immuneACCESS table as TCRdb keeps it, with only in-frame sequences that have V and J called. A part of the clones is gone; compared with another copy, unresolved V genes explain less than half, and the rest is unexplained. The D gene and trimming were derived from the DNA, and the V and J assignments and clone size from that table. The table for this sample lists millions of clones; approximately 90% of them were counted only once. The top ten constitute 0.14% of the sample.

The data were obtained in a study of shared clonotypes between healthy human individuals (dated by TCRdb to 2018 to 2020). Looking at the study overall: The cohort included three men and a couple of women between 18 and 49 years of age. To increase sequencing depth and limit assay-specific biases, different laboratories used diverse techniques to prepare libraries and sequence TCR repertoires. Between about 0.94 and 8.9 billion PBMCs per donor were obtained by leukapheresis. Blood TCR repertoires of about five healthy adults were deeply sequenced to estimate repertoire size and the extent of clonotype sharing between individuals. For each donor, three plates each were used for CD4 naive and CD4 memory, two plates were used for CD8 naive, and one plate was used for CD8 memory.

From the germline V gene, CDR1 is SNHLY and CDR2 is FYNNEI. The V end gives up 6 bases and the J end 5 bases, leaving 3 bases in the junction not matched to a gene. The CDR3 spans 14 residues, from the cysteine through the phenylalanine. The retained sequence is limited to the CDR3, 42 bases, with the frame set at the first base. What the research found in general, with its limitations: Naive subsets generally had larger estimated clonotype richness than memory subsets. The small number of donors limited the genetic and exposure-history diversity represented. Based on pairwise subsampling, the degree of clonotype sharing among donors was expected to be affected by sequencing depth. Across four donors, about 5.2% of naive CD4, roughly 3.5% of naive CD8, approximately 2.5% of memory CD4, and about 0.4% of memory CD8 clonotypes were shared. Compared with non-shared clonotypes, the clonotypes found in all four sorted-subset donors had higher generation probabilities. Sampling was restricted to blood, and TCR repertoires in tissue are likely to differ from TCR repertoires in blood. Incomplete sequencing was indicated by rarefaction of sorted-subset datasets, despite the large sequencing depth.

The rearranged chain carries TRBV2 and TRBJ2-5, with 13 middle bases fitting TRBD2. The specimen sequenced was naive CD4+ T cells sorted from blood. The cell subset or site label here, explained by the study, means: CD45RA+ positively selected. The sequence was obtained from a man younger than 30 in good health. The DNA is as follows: TGTGCCAGCAGGGGACTAGCGGGGATGGAGACCCAGTACTTC. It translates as CASRGLAGMETQYF.